A single sample is the source of the 24 T cell receptor beta chains below, sequenced in a study of blood T cell repertoires in COVID-19. The assay was immunoSEQ multiplex PCR, and TCRdb's table has in-frame clones only and misses some. The table lists some 210,000 clones, roughly 90% of them singletons. Sequenced material: peripheral blood. The receptor set was obtained from a man aged 55 to 70 who had recovered from COVID-19.

This rearrangement joins TRBV5-1 to TRBJ1-5; D gene unclear. There are 15 residues in the CDR3. V was shortened by 2 bases and J by 4 bases, with 13 bases between the two germline ends. Germline V gene sequence: CDR1 SGHRS, CDR2 YFSETQ. The CDR3 DNA follows: TGCGCCAGCAGCTTTACGGGAGATATGAATCAGCCCCAGCATTTT. Encoded protein: CASSFTGDMNQPQHF. The variable domain in full, completed from reference TRBV5-1 and TRBJ1-5, reads KAGVTQTPRYLIKTRGQQVTLSCSPISGHRSVSWYQQTPGQGLQFLFEYFSETQRNKGNFPGRFSGRQFSNSRSEMNVSTLELGDSALYLCASSFTGDMNQPQHFGDGTRLSIL.

This chain uses TRBV12-1 with TRBJ2-3; the table names TRBD2, a call not compared with the DNA. TRBV12-1 is tagged as a pseudogene. There are 17 residues in the CDR3. The CDR3 reads CASSGASGPNLTDTQYF. CDR3 nucleotide sequence: TGTGCCAGCAGCGGGGCTAGCGGGCCCAACCTCACAGATACGCAGTATTTT.

This chain joins TRBV6-6 and TRBJ2-2; tentatively, D is TRBD2 (6 bases). The CDR3 totals 14 residues. V lost 5 bases and J 1 base, leaving 8 bases between the germline ends. Germline V gives CDR1 MNHNY, CDR2 SVGAGI (reference sequence). Written as DNA, the CDR3 is TGTGCCAGCAGTCGGGGAGGGAACACCGGGGAGCTGTTTTTT. It yields the protein CASSRGGNTGELFF.

The CDR3 sequence is CASTTRQGAHYGYTF. The CDR3 bases are TGTGCCAGCACTACTCGACAGGGGGCCCACTATGGCTACACCTTC. This chain joins TRBV27 and TRBJ1-2, with 10 nucleotides matching TRBD1. Germline CDR1 MNHEY, CDR2 SMNVEV (reference sequence). J lost 3 bases, V lost 7 bases, and 8 bases had no gene match. CDR3 length: 15 amino acids.

The V gene is TRBV19, the J gene TRBJ2-2; TRBD1 aligns across 7 bases. Germline-derived CDR1 and CDR2 are LNHDA and SQIVND (reference sequence). The CDR3 extends over 14 amino acids. The V segment lost 0 bases and the J segment 8 bases; nucleotides outside the gene matches: 3. The CDR3 loop reads CASSIDRGNGELFF. The CDR3 DNA reads TGTGCCAGTAGTATAGACAGGGGGAATGGGGAGCTGTTTTTT.

This rearrangement joins TRBV5-6 to TRBJ1-1, with a possible D match to TRBD1 (6 bases). Trimming cost V 4 bases and J 10 bases, with 20 bases left between them. Per the germline V gene, CDR1 is SGHDT and CDR2 is YYEEEE. The CDR3 runs 14 residues. The CDR3, as DNA: TGTGCCAGCAGCCATACATCGAAGGGGGGGAGAGCTTTCTTT. Translating gives CASSHTSKGGRAFF.

This clone came up a few times. V usage is TRBV3-1 (or the pseudogene TRBV3-2) and J usage is TRBJ2-7; D possibly corresponds to TRBD1 (6 bases). Germline CDR1 and CDR2: LGHDT and YNNKEL (reference sequence). The CDR3 contains 15 residues. Trimming stripped 1 base from V and 1 base from J, with 11 bases between. The CDR3 region is CASSQAGHLSYEQYF. The CDR3 DNA is TGTGCCAGCAGCCAAGCGGGACACTTGTCCTACGAGCAGTACTTC.

CDR3 DNA sequence: TGTGCCAGCAGCTTAGTTGGGGGAGGATGGAATGAGCAGTTCTTC. Protein product: CASSLVGGGWNEQFF. This chain links TRBV7-2 with TRBJ2-1; perhaps TRBD2 as D (6 bases). The CDR3 sequence is 15 residues long. Trimming removed 1 base from V and 7 bases from J, with 14 bases in between. The germline V gene has CDR1 SGHTA and CDR2 FQGNSA.

CDR3 in amino acids: CASSLRGPTEAFF. In DNA form, the CDR3 reads TGTGCCAGCAGTCTACGTGGGCCAACCGAAGCTTTCTTT. The V call is TRBV7-3, the J call TRBJ1-1; no reliable D call. The CDR3 has 13 residues. With 6 bases removed from V and 8 bases from J, the gap between germline ends came to 16 bases. Germline V lookup: CDR1 SGHTA, CDR2 FQGTGA.

This clone occurred once. This chain joins TRBV3-1 (or the pseudogene TRBV3-2) and TRBJ1-4; 7 bases match TRBD1. This CDR3 spans 15 amino acids. Trimming cost V 4 bases and J 0 bases; bases outside gene matches: 2. In germline, CDR1 is LGHDT, CDR2 YNNKEL (reference sequence). The CDR3 DNA is TGTGCCAGCAGCCGCCAGGGGGCAACTAATGAAAAACTGTTTTTT. Its protein is CASSRQGATNEKLFF.

The count of this clone is one. The V and J genes are TRBV11-2 and TRBJ2-7; D remains ambiguous. Germline values: CDR1 SGHAT, CDR2 FQNNGV. The V gene lost 0 bases and the J gene lost 3 bases, with 6 bases spanning the gap. The CDR3 has 13 amino acids. The CDR3 region has the DNA TGTGCCAGCAGCTTAGAACGCAGCTACGAGCAGTACTTC. As protein: CASSLERSYEQYF.

The chain's CDR3 is CASSLSPYRGETQYF. In nucleotides, the CDR3 is TGTGCCAGCAGTTTATCGCCCTACCGGGGAGAGACCCAGTACTTC. The chain carries TRBV27 and TRBJ2-5; tentatively, D is TRBD2 (5 bases). The V end lost 0 bases, the J end lost 4 bases, and 12 bases lay between the germline ends. This CDR3 contains 15 residues. CDR1 is MNHEY and CDR2 is SMNVEV in the germline V gene (reference sequence).

The chain combines TRBV29-1 with TRBJ2-1; D is unresolved. The CDR3 has 14 amino acids. The germline V gene encodes CDR1 SQVTM and CDR2 ANQGSEA. The ends were cut back, 6 bases at V and 5 bases at J, with 17 bases in the middle. In DNA form, the CDR3 reads TGCAGCGTCCCGTTGCCCCCCCGGGACAATGAGCAGTTCTTC. Its protein is CSVPLPPRDNEQFF.

V is TRBV5-1 and J is TRBJ1-1; TRBD1 might be the D (5 bases). Deletions cut 4 bases from V and 1 base from J, with 11 bases between. The CDR3 spans 14 residues. CDR1 and CDR2 (germline): SGHRS, YFSETQ. CDR3 residues: CASSGGHKNTEAFF. DNA of the CDR3: TGCGCCAGCAGCGGTGGACATAAGAACACTGAAGCTTTCTTT.

The chain recombines TRBV28 with TRBJ2-5; possibly TRBD2 for D (6 bases). In germline, CDR1 is MDHEN, CDR2 SYDVKM. The V end lost 2 bases, the J end lost 7 bases, and 8 bases lay between the germline ends. The CDR3 has 12 amino acids. CDR3 nucleotides: TGTGCCAGCAGTTTACCCGGGGGGACCCAGTACTTC. It yields the protein CASSLPGGTQYF.

As to this clone: This CDR3 is also generated by other DNA sequences in the sample. The chain links TRBV18 to TRBJ1-4, with TRBD1 identical over 10 bases. Trimming at V came to 3 bases and at J to 0 bases, leaving 1 base not matched to a gene. The CDR3 runs to 16 residues. CDR1 is KGHSH, CDR2 LQKENI, per germline. This CDR3 reads CASSPGTGATNEKLFF. As DNA, the CDR3 is TGTGCCAGCTCACCCGGGACAGGGGCAACTAATGAAAAACTGTTTTTT.

The chain uses TRBV7-2 and TRBJ1-4; D is ambiguous. This CDR3 comprises 14 residues. CDR1 and CDR2 from the germline V gene are SGHTA and FQGNSA. V lost 1 base and J 4 bases, leaving 7 bases between the germline ends. DNA for the CDR3: TGTGCCAGCAGCTTAGACAGATATAATGAAAAACTGTTTTTT. Translated: CASSLDRYNEKLFF.

CDR3 DNA: TGTGCCAGCTGGGGCGGGGGGCCTTCGCATGAGCAGTTCTTC. It specifies CASWGGGPSHEQFF. This rearrangement joins TRBV10-3 to TRBJ2-1, with TRBD2 identical over 8 bases. The CDR3 is 14 amino acids. The germline V gene has CDR1 ENHRY and CDR2 SYGVKD. V dropped 10 bases and J dropped 8; count of bases not matched to a gene: 13.

The genes are TRBV18 and TRBJ1-2, with D possibly matching TRBD1 (5 bases). The CDR3 runs 12 residues. Germline CDR1 is KGHSH and CDR2 is LQKENI. Trimming shortened V by 4 bases and J by 6 bases, and 9 bases separated the two germline ends. The CDR3 is CASSRAGNGYTF. DNA of the CDR3: TGTGCCAGCTCACGGGCAGGGAATGGCTACACCTTC.

This clone came up once. The V call is TRBV5-1, the J call TRBJ2-7, with 8 bases that match TRBD2. Trimming at V came to 1 base and at J to 2 bases, leaving 2 bases not matched to a gene. The germline CDR1 and CDR2 sequences are SGHRS and YFSETQ. This CDR3 spans 14 amino acids. CDR3 protein: CASSLPGGAYEQYF. CDR3 coding DNA: TGCGCCAGCAGCTTGCCGGGAGGGGCCTACGAGCAGTACTTC.

The chain couples TRBV27 to TRBJ1-5; D may be TRBD1 (5 bases). The V gene lost 3 bases and the J gene lost 4 bases, with 10 bases spanning the gap. This CDR3 comprises 14 residues. The germline V gene encodes CDR1 MNHEY and CDR2 SMNVEV (reference sequence). CDR3: CASSLSRVNQPQHF. CDR3 coding DNA: TGTGCCAGCAGTTTGAGCAGGGTGAATCAGCCCCAGCATTTT.

This rearrangement joins TRBV19 to TRBJ1-2; 9 bases fit TRBD1. The junction had 6 bases not matched to a gene; V was cut back by 6 bases and J by 4 bases. The germline V gene has CDR1 LNHDA and CDR2 SQIVND (reference sequence). CDR3 size: 14 residues. The DNA of the CDR3 is TGTGCCAGTAGGCCGGGACAGGGAGGCTATGGCTACACCTTC. Translating it yields CASRPGQGGYGYTF.

This chain uses TRBV24-1 with TRBJ2-2, with 13 bases aligning to TRBD2. With 12 bases clipped from V and 1 base from J, the junction kept 4 bases outside the gene matches. The CDR3 totals 15 residues. Germline loops: CDR1 KGHDR, CDR2 SFDVKD. This CDR3 is CAVGLAGMNTGELFF. The CDR3, as DNA: TGTGCCGTGGGACTAGCGGGGATGAACACCGGGGAGCTGTTTTTT.

This clone was recorded once. The chain carries TRBV19 and TRBJ2-7; 11 bases are a match to TRBD2. Germline V gives CDR1 LNHDA, CDR2 SQIVND (reference sequence). The V segment lost 5 bases and the J segment 2 bases; nucleotides outside the gene matches: 5. CDR3 length: 15 amino acids. The CDR3 DNA reads as TGTGCCAGTAGTCCCGGGACTAGCGGCACCTACGAGCAGTACTTC. Protein: CASSPGTSGTYEQYF.